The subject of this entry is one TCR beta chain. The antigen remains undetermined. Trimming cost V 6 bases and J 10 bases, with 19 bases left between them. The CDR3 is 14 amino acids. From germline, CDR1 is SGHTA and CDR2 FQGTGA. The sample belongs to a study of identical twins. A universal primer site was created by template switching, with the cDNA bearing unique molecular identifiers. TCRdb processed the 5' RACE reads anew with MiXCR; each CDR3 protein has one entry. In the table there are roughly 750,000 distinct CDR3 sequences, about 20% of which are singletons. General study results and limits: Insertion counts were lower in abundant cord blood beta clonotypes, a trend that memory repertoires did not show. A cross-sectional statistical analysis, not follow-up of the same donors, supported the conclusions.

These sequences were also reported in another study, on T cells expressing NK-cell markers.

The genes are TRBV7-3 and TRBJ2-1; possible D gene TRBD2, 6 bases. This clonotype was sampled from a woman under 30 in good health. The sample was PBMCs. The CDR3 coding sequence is TGTGCCAGCAGGGGGGATGGGCGGGGCGGGGAGCAGTTCTTC. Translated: CASRGDGRGGEQFF.